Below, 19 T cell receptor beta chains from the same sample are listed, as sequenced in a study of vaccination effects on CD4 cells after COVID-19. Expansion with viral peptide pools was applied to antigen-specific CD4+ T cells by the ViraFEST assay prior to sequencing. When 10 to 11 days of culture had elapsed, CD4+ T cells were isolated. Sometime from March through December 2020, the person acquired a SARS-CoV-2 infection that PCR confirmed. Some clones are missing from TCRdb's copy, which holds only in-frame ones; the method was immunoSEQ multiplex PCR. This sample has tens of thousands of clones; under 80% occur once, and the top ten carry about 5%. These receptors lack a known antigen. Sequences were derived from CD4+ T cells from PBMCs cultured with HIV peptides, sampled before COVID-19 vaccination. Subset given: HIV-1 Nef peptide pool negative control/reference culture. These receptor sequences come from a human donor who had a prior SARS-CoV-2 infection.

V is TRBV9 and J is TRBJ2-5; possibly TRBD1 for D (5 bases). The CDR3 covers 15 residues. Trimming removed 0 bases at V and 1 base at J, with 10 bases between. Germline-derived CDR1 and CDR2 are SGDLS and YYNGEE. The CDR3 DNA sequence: TGTGCCAGCAGCGTAGGGTGGGGCAGCCAAGAGACCCAGTACTTC. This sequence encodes CASSVGWGSQETQYF.

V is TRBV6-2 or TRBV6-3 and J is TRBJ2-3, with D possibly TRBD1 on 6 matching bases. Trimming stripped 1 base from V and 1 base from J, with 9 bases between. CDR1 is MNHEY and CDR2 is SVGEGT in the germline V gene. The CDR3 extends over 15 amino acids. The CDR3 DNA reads TGTGCCAGCAGTTACTGGACAGACGGCACAGATACGCAGTATTTT. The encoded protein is CASSYWTDGTDTQYF.

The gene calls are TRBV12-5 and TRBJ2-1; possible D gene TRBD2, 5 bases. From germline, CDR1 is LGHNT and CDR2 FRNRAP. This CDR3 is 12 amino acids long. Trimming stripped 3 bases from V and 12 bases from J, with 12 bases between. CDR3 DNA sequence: TGTGCTAGTGGTTTAGAAGAAGGGAGGCAGTTCTTC. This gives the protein CASGLEEGRQFF.

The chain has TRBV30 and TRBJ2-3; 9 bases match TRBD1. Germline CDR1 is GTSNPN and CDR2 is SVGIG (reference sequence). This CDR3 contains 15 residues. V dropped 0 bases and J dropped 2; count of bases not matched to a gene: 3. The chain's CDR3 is CAWSVQGAFTDTQYF. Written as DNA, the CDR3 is TGTGCCTGGAGTGTACAGGGGGCTTTCACAGATACGCAGTATTTT.

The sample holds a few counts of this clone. The CDR3 loop is CASSQINILAFGTQYF. The CDR3 DNA follows: TGCGCCAGCAGCCAGATAAACATACTAGCGTTCGGTACCCAGTACTTC. The chain links TRBV4-1 to TRBJ2-5, with 7 bases identical to TRBD2. Per the germline V gene, CDR1 is MGHRA and CDR2 is YSYEKL. Trimming removed 3 bases from V and 8 bases from J; junction bases left unmatched: 15. The CDR3 extends over 16 amino acids.

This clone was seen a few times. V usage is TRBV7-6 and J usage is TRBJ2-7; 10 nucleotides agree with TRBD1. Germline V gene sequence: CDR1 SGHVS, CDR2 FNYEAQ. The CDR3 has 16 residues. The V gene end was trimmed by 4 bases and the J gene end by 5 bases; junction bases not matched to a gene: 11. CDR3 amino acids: CASSSSFGTGVNEQYF. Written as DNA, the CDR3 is TGTGCCAGCAGCTCATCATTCGGGACAGGGGTGAACGAGCAGTACTTC.

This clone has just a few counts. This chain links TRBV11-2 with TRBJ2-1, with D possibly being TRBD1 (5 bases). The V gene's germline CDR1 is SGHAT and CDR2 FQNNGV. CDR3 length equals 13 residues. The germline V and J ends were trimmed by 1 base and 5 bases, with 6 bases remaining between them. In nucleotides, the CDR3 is TGTGCCAGCAGCTTAGGACAGAACAATGAGCAGTTCTTC. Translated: CASSLGQNNEQFF. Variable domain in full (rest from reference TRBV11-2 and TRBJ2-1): EAGVAQSPRYKIIEKRQSVAFWCNPISGHATLYWYQQILGQGPKLLIQFQNNGVVDDSQLPKDRFSAERLKGVDSTLKIQPAKLEDSAVYLCASSLGQNNEQFFGPGTRLTVL.

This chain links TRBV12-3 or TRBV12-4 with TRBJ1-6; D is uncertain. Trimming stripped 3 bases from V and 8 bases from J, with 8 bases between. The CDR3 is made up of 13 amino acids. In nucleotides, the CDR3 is TGTGCCAGCAGTTTTTGGGTACATTCACCCCTCCACTTT. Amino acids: CASSFWVHSPLHF.

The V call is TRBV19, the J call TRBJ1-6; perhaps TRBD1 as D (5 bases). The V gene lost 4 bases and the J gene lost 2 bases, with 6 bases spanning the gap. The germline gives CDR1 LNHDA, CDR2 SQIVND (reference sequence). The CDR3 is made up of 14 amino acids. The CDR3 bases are TGTGCCAGTAGTACGACAGCCTATAATTCACCCCTCCACTTT. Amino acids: CASSTTAYNSPLHF.

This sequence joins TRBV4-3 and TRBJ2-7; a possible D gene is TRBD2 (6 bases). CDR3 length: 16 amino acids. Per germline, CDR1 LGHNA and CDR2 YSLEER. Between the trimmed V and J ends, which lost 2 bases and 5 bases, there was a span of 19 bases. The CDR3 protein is CASSQRWSGDTHEQYF. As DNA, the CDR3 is TGCGCCAGCAGCCAAAGATGGTCGGGGGATACCCACGAGCAGTACTTC.

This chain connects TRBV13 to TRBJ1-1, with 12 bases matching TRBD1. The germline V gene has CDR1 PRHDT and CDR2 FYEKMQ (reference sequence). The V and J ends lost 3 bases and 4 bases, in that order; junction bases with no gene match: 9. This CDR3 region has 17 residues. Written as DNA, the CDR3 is TGTGCCAGCAGCTTCTCAACGGGACAGGGGGCGGCCACTGAAGCTTTCTTT. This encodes CASSFSTGQGAATEAFF.

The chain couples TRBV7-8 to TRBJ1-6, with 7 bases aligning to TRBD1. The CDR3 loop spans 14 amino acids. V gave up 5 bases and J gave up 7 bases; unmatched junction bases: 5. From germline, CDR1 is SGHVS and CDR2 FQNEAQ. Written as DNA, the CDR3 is TGTGCCAGCAGCCCGGGACAGAGGAATTCACCCCTCCACTTT. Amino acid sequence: CASSPGQRNSPLHF.

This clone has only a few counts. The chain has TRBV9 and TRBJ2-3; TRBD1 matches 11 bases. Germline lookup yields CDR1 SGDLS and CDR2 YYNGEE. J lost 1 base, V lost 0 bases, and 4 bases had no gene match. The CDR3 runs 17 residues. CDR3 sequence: CASSVGGTGGGTDTQYF. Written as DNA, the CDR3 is TGTGCCAGCAGCGTAGGGGGGACAGGGGGAGGCACAGATACGCAGTATTTT.

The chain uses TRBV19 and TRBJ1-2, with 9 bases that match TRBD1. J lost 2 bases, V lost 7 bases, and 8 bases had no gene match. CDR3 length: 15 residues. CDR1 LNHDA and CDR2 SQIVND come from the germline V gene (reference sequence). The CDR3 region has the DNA TGTGCCAGTACCGAGGACAGGGGAACGAACTATGGCTACACCTTC. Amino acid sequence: CASTEDRGTNYGYTF.

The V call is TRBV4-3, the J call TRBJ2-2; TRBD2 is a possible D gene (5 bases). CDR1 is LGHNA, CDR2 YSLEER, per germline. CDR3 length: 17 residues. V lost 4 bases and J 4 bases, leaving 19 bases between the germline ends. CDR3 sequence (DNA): TGCGCCAGCAGCCCACACCCTCAAAGGGCGGGCACCGGGGAGCTGTTTTTT. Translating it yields CASSPHPQRAGTGELFF.

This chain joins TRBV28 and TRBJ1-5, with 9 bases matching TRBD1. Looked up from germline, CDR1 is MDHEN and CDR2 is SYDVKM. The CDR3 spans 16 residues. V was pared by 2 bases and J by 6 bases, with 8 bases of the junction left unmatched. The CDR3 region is CASSLALGQGSQPQHF. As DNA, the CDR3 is TGTGCCAGCAGTTTAGCCCTGGGACAGGGTAGTCAGCCCCAGCATTTT.

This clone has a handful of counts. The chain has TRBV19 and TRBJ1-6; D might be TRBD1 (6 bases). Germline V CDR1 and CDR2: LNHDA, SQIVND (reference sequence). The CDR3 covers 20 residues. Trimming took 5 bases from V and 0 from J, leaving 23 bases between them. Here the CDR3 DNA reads TGTGCCAGTAGTGGATACAGGGCGTGGGCCTTTAGCTCCTATAATTCACCCCTCCACTTT. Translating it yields CASSGYRAWAFSSYNSPLHF.

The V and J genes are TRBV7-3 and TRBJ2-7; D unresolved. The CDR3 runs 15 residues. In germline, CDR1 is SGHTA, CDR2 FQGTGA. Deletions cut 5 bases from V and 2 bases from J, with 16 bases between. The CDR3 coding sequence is TGTGCCAGCAGCCTCGCAGCCGGCCCCCCCTACGAGCAGTACTTC. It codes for CASSLAAGPPYEQYF.

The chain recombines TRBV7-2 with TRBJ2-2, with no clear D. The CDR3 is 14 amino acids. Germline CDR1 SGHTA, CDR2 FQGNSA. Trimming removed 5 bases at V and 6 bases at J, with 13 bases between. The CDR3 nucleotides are TGTGCCAGCAGCCTTGGCTTTAGGCCCGGGGAGCTGTTTTTT. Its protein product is CASSLGFRPGELFF.